The next 17 T cell receptor beta chains were all read from a single sample in a study of cytomegalovirus exposure and HLA in healthy donors. The protocol was immunoSEQ multiplex PCR, while the TCRdb copy is restricted to in-frame clones and leaves out a portion. The table lists some 130,000 clones, about 91% of them singletons. The specimen sequenced was PBMCs. The receptors shown here come from a woman younger than 30 in good health and CMV-seronegative.

The rearrangement joins TRBV19 to TRBJ2-3, with 10 bases matching TRBD2. V dropped 5 bases and J dropped 3; count of bases not matched to a gene: 8. The CDR3 has 16 residues. Germline values: CDR1 LNHDA, CDR2 SQIVND (reference sequence). The CDR3 protein is CASSSHLAGATDTQYF. The CDR3 region has the DNA TGTGCCAGTAGTTCCCATCTAGCGGGGGCTACAGATACGCAGTATTTT.

The genes are TRBV7-9 and TRBJ1-4; D is ambiguous. There are 16 residues in the CDR3. CDR1 is SEHNR and CDR2 is FQNEAQ in the germline V gene (reference sequence). Trimming cost V 1 base and J 0 bases, with 9 bases left between them. CDR3 nucleotides: TGTGCCAGCAGCTTAGATTCGGGTGCAACTAATGAAAAACTGTTTTTT. It is translated as CASSLDSGATNEKLFF.

The sample holds one count of this clone. V gene TRBV5-8 combines with J gene TRBJ1-6, with D perhaps matching TRBD1 (5 bases). V was clipped by 0 bases and J by 3 bases, with 19 bases between them. The CDR3 totals 19 residues. Germline assignment: CDR1 SGHTS and CDR2 YDEGEE. The CDR3 protein is CASSLVGGASQNYNSPLHF. In DNA form, the CDR3 reads TGTGCCAGCAGCTTGGTCGGCGGGGCCAGTCAAAACTATAATTCACCCCTCCACTTT.

CDR3 protein: CAISELAGGETQYF. CDR3 nucleotides: TGTGCCATCAGCGAACTAGCGGGGGGGGAGACCCAGTACTTC. The chain joins TRBV10-3 to TRBJ2-5; TRBD2 matches at 13 bases. The CDR3 runs to 14 residues. V lost 6 bases and J lost 5; bases outside the gene matches: 3. CDR1 is ENHRY, CDR2 SYGVKD, per germline.

The chain joins TRBV7-9 to TRBJ1-1; D possibly corresponds to TRBD1 (6 bases). Trimming removed 3 bases at V and 7 bases at J, with 9 bases between. Looked up from germline, CDR1 is SEHNR and CDR2 is FQNEAQ (reference sequence). This CDR3 spans 12 amino acids. CDR3 residues: CASSLRTDEAFF. CDR3 coding DNA: TGTGCCAGCAGCTTGAGGACAGATGAAGCTTTCTTT.

This chain connects TRBV7-6 to TRBJ2-7, with 10 bases aligning to TRBD1. Germline V CDR1 and CDR2: SGHVS, FNYEAQ. The CDR3 runs to 16 residues. V lost 1 base to trimming and J lost 6 bases; unmatched junction nucleotides: 9. DNA of the CDR3: TGTGCCAGCAGCTTAGGATCCCGGGACAGGGGTAGCGAGCAGTACTTC. It is translated as CASSLGSRDRGSEQYF. Variable domain in full (rest from reference TRBV7-6 and TRBJ2-7): GAGVSQSPRYKVTKRGQDVALRCDPISGHVSLYWYRQALGQGPEFLTYFNYEAQQDKSGLPNDRFSAERPEGSISTLTIQRTEQRDSAMYRCASSLGSRDRGSEQYFGPGTRLTVT.

The V gene is TRBV5-1, the J gene TRBJ2-1; 8 nucleotides line up with TRBD2. The trim removed 3 bases at V and 5 bases at J, leaving 10 bases unmatched. Germline loops: CDR1 SGHRS, CDR2 YFSETQ. This CDR3 region has 16 residues. CDR3 in DNA: TGCGCCAGCAGCTGGCCCCCGGGGGGGCGCGACAATGAGCAGTTCTTC. Protein sequence: CASSWPPGGRDNEQFF.

V is TRBV5-1 and J is TRBJ1-1; TRBD1 matches 8 bases. J gave up 0 bases and V 1 base, and 5 bases lay outside the gene matches. CDR1 and CDR2 from the germline V gene are SGHRS and YFSETQ. CDR3 length: 16 residues. The CDR3 region is CASSLTPQGVNTEAFF. The CDR3 DNA follows: TGCGCCAGCAGCTTGACCCCACAGGGGGTGAACACTGAAGCTTTCTTT.

This chain connects TRBV15 to TRBJ1-1; a possible D gene is TRBD1 (5 bases). CDR1 is LNHNV and CDR2 is YYDKDF in the germline V gene (reference sequence). This CDR3 is built from 13 residues. Trimming left V 7 bases short and J 2 bases short, with 11 bases between. The CDR3 DNA follows: TGTGCCACCAAACGTCAGGGAAACACTGAAGCTTTCTTT. Its protein is CATKRQGNTEAFF. Full variable domain (missing parts from reference TRBV15 and TRBJ1-1): DAMVIQNPRYQVTQFGKPVTLSCSQTLNHNVMYWYQQKSSQAPKLLFHYYDKDFNNEADTPDNFQSRRPNTSFCFLDIRSPGLGDTAMYLCATKRQGNTEAFFGQGTRLTVV.

In DNA form, the CDR3 reads TGTGCCAGCAGCTTGTCGGGGACAGGGACCTTACTCTATGGCTACACCTTC. The encoded protein is CASSLSGTGTLLYGYTF. This rearrangement joins TRBV5-5 to TRBJ1-2, with 9 positions matching TRBD1. The V segment lost 1 base and the J segment 4 bases; nucleotides outside the gene matches: 11. Germline V lookup: CDR1 SGHKS, CDR2 YYEKEE (reference sequence). This CDR3 has 17 residues.

Written as DNA, the CDR3 is TGTGCCAGCAGTGAACAGGGAATGAGGAACACCATATATTTT. Protein product: CASSEQGMRNTIYF. The chain links TRBV6-5 to TRBJ1-3; a possible D gene is TRBD1 (6 bases). The V end was cut by 5 bases, the J end by 7 bases, with 15 bases between. The CDR3 is 14 amino acids. In germline, CDR1 is MNHEY, CDR2 SVGAGI.

V gene TRBV5-1 combines with J gene TRBJ2-5; D not certain. V was cut by 4 bases and J by 4 bases, with 5 bases left in between. The germline V gene has CDR1 SGHRS and CDR2 YFSETQ. The CDR3 totals 11 residues. This chain's CDR3 is CASSPGETQYF. DNA of the CDR3: TGCGCCAGCAGCCCCGGAGAGACCCAGTACTTC.

The J gene is TRBJ2-1, the V gene TRBV7-2, with D perhaps TRBD2 (7 bases). Germline V lookup: CDR1 SGHTA, CDR2 FQGNSA. The CDR3 covers 15 residues. V lost 5 bases to trimming and J lost 2 bases, with 13 bases between them. The CDR3 protein is CASSLGGATYNEQFF. CDR3 bases: TGTGCCAGCAGCCTTGGGGGGGCAACCTACAATGAGCAGTTCTTC. Based on the CDR3 plus reference TRBV7-2 and TRBJ2-1, the full variable domain is GAGVSQSPSNKVTEKGKDVELRCDPISGHTALYWYRQSLGQGLEFLIYFQGNSAPDKSGLPSDRFSAERTGGSVSTLTIQRTQQEDSAVYLCASSLGGATYNEQFFGPGTRLTVL.

The gene calls are TRBV7-8 and TRBJ2-5; D uncertain. Germline V gene data show CDR1 as SGHVS and CDR2 as FQNEAQ. V lost 3 bases, J lost 1 base, and 6 bases lay in between. This CDR3 spans 13 amino acids. This chain's CDR3 is CASSFQAQETQYF. CDR3 sequence (DNA): TGTGCCAGCAGCTTTCAGGCCCAAGAGACCCAGTACTTC.

This sequence joins TRBV27 and TRBJ2-1, with 9 positions matching TRBD2. CDR1 MNHEY and CDR2 SMNVEV come from the germline V gene (reference sequence). The CDR3 is 17 residues long. V shed 4 bases and J 0 bases; nucleotides not matched to a gene: 7. CDR3 coding DNA: TGTGCCAGCAGTTCAATAGCGGGGGAGAGCTCCTACAATGAGCAGTTCTTC. It translates to CASSSIAGESSYNEQFF.

The count of this clone is one. The J gene is TRBJ2-7, the V gene TRBV6-6; 11 nucleotides line up with TRBD1. J was trimmed by 2 bases and V by 6 bases; bases with no gene match: 3. CDR3 length: 14 amino acids. In germline, CDR1 is MNHNY, CDR2 SVGAGI (reference sequence). In DNA, the CDR3 is TGTGCCAGCAGCCCGGGACAGGGGGCCTACGAGCAGTACTTC. Translation gives CASSPGQGAYEQYF.

This clone came up once. The V call is TRBV12-5, the J call TRBJ2-1; the match to TRBD1 covers 9 bases. Germline lookup yields CDR1 LGHNT and CDR2 FRNRAP. With 4 bases clipped from V and 5 bases from J, the junction kept 9 bases outside the gene matches. CDR3 size: 16 residues. Here the CDR3 reads CASGSLSWDRDNEQFF. The CDR3 nucleotides are TGTGCTAGTGGTTCCCTCTCTTGGGACAGGGACAATGAGCAGTTCTTC.